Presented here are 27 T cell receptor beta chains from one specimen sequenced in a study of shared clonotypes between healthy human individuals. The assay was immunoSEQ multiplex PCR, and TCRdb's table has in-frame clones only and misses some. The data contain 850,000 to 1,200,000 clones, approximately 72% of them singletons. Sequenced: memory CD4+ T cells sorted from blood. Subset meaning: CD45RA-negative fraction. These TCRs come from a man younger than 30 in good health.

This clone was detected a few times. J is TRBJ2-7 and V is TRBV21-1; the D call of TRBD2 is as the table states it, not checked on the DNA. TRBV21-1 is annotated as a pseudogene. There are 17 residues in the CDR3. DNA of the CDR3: TGTGCCAGCAGCCCCTCGACTAGCGGGATACTCCCATACGAGCAGTACTTC. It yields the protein CASSPSTSGILPYEQYF.

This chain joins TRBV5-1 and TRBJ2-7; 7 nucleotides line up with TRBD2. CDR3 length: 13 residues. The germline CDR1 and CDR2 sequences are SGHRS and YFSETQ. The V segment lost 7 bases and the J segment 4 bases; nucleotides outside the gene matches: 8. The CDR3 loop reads CASSTSEIYEQYF. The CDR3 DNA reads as TGCGCCAGCTCAACTAGCGAAATATACGAGCAGTACTTC.

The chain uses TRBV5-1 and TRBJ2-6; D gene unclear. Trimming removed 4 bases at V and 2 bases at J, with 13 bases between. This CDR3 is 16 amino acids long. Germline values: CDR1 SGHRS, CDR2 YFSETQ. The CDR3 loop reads CASSPDGKAGANVLTF. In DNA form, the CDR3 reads TGCGCCAGCAGCCCCGATGGGAAAGCTGGGGCCAACGTCCTGACTTTC.

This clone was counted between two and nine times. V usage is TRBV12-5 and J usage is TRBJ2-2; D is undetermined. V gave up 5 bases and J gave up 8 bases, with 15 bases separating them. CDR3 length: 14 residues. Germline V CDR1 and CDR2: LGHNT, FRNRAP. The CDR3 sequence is CASGLGHLNGELFF. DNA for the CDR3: TGTGCTAGTGGTCTGGGCCATCTTAATGGGGAGCTGTTTTTT.

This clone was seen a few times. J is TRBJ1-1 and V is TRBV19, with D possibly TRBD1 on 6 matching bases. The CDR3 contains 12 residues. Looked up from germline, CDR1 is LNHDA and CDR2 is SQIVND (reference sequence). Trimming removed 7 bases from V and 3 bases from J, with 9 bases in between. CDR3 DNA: TGTGCCAGTACCAGACAGGACACTGAAGCTTTCTTT. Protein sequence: CASTRQDTEAFF.

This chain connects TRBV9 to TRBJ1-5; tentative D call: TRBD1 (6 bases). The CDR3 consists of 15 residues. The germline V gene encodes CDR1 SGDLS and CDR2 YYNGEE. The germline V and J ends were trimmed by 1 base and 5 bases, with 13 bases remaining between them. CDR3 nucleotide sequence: TGTGCCAGCAGCGTAAATGCGGGGGCCTATCAGCCCCAGCATTTT. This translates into CASSVNAGAYQPQHF. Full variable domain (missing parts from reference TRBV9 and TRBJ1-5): DSGVTQTPKHLITATGQRVTLRCSPRSGDLSVYWYQQSLDQGLQFLIQYYNGEERAKGNILERFSAQQFPDLHSELNLSSLELGDSALYFCASSVNAGAYQPQHFGDGTRLSIL.

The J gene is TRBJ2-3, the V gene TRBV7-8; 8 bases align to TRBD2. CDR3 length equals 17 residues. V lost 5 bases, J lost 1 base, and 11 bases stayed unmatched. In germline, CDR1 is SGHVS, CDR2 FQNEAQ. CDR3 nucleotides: TGTGCCAGCAGCGCTAGTACGGGGGGGGGCCGCACAGATACGCAGTATTTT. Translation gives CASSASTGGGRTDTQYF. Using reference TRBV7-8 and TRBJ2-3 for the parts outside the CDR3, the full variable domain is GAGVSQSPRYKVAKRGQDVALRCDPISGHVSLFWYQQALGQGPEFLTYFQNEAQLDKSGLPSDRFFAERPEGSVSTLKIQRTQQEDSAVYLCASSASTGGGRTDTQYFGPGTRLTVL.

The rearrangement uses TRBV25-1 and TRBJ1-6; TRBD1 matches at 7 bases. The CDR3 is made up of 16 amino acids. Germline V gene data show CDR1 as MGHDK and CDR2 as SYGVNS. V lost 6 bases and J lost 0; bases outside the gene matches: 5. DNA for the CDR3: TGTGCCAGCAGGCAAACAGGGGTCTCCTATAATTCACCCCTCCACTTT. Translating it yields CASRQTGVSYNSPLHF.

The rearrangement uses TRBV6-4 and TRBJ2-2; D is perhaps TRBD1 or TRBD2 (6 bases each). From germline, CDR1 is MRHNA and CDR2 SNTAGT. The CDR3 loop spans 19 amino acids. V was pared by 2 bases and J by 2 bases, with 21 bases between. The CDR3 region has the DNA TGTGCCAGCAGTGACGGTCTTAGGAGGGGGAGTATAAACACCGGGGAGCTGTTTTTT. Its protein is CASSDGLRRGSINTGELFF.

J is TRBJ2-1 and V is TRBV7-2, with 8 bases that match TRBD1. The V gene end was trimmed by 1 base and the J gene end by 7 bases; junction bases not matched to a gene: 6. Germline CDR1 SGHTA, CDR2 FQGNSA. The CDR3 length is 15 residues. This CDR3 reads CASSLVGQVGNEQFF. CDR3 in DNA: TGTGCCAGCAGCTTAGTGGGACAGGTAGGAAATGAGCAGTTCTTC.

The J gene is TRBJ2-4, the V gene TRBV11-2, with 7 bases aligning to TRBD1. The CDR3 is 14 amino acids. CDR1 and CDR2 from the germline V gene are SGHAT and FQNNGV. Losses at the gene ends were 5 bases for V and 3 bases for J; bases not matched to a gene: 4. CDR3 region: CASSPSGGKNIQYF. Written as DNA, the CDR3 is TGTGCCAGCAGCCCCTCAGGGGGCAAAAACATTCAGTACTTC.

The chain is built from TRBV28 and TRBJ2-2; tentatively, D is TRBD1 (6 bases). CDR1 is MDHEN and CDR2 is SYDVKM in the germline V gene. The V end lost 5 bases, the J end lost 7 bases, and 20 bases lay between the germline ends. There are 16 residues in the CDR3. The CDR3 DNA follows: TGTGCCAGCAGTCTCAGGGGCTGGGGAAAGATCGGGGAGCTGTTTTTT. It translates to CASSLRGWGKIGELFF.

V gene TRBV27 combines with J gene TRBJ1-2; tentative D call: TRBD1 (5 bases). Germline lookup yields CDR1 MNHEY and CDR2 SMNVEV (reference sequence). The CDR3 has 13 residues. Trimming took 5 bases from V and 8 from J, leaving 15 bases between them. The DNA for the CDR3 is TGTGCCAGCAGTCCAGGGCCTTGGGAAGGCTACACCTTC. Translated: CASSPGPWEGYTF.

CDR3: CASSLEGGGGYTF. The CDR3 DNA follows: TGCGCCAGCAGCTTGGAAGGGGGCGGTGGCTACACCTTC. The gene calls are TRBV5-1 and TRBJ1-2; TRBD1 aligns across 7 bases. The CDR3 extends over 13 amino acids. Unmatched junction bases numbered 3, after V lost 0 bases and J lost 7 bases. The germline V gene encodes CDR1 SGHRS and CDR2 YFSETQ.

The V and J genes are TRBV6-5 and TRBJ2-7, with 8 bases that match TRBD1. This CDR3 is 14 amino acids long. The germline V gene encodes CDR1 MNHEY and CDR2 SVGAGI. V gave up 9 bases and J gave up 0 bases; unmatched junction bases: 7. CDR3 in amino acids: CASYTGGPSYEQYF. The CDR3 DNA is TGTGCCAGTTACACAGGGGGTCCCTCCTACGAGCAGTACTTC.

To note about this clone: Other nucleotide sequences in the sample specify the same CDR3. CDR3 coding DNA: TGTGCCAGCAGCCTCCTGGAGACCCAGTACTTC. Translation: CASSLLETQYF. This rearrangement joins TRBV11-2 to TRBJ2-5; D uncertain. The length of the CDR3 is 11 residues. The germline V gene has CDR1 SGHAT and CDR2 FQNNGV. V was cut by 5 bases and J by 5 bases, with 6 bases left in between.

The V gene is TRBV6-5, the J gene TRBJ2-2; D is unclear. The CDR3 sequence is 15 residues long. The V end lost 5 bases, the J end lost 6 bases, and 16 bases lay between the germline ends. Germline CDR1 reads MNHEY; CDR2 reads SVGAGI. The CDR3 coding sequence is TGTGCCAGCAGTCAAGTCCCCGGGTCACCCGGGGAGCTGTTTTTT. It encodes CASSQVPGSPGELFF.

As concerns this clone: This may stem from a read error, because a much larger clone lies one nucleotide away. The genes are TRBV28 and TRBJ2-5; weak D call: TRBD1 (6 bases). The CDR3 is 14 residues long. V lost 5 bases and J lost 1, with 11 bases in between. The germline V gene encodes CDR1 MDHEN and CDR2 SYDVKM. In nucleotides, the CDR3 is TGTGCCAGCAGTCCGGGACACCTCCAAGAGACCCAGTACTTC. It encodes CASSPGHLQETQYF. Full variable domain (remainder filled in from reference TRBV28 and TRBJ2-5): DVKVTQSSRYLVKRTGEKVFLECVQDMDHENMFWYRQDPGLGLRLIYFSYDVKMKEKGDIPEGYSVSREKKERFSLILESASTNQTSMYLCASSPGHLQETQYFGPGTRLLVL.

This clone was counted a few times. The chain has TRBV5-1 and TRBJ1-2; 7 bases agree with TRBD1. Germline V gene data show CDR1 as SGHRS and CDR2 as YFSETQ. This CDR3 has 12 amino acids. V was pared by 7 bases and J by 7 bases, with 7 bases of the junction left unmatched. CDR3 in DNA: TGCGCCAGCGGACAGGATGCCGGTGGCTACACCTTC. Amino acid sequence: CASGQDAGGYTF.

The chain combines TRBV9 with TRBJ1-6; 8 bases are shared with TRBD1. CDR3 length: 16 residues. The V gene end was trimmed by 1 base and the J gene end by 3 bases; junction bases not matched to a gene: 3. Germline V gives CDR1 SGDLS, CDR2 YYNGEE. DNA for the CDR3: TGTGCCAGCAGCGTATCAGGACAGGGCTATAATTCACCCCTCCACTTT. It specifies CASSVSGQGYNSPLHF.

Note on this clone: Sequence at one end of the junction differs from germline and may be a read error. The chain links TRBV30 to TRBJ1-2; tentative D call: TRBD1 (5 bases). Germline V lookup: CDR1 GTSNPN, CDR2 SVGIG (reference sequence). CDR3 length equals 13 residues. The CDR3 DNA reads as TGTGTCTGGAGTAGCGGAGGGGATTATGGCTACACCTTC. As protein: CVWSSGGDYGYTF.

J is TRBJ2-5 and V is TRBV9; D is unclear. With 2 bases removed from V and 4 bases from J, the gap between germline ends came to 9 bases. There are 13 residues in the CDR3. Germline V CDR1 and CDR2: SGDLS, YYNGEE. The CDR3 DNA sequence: TGTGCCAGCAGCGTTGGGGTTAGAGAGACCCAGTACTTC. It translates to CASSVGVRETQYF.

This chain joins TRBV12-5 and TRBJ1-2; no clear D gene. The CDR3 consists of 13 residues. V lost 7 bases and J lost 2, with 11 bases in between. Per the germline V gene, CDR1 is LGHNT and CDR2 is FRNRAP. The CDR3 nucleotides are TGTGCTAGTGCCCTCAAGGAGAACTATGGCTACACCTTC. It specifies CASALKENYGYTF.

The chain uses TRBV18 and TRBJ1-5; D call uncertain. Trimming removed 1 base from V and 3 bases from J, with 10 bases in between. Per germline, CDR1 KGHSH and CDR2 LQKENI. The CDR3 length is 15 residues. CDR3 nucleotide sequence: TGTGCCAGCTCACCACAGGCAGGACCCAATCAGCCCCAGCATTTT. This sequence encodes CASSPQAGPNQPQHF.

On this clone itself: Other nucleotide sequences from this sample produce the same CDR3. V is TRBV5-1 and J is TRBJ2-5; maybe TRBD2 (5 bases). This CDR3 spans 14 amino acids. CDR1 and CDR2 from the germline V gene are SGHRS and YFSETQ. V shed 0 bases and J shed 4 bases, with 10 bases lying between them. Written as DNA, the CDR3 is TGCGCCAGCAGCTTGGACTCACGGGGAGAGACCCAGTACTTC. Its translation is CASSLDSRGETQYF.

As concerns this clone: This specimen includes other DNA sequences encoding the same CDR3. The CDR3 DNA follows: TGTGCCAGCAGCTCCAGCGGGGGGGCAACAGATACGCAGTATTTT. Protein sequence: CASSSSGGATDTQYF. V usage is TRBV7-8 and J usage is TRBJ2-3, with TRBD2 identical over 10 bases. CDR3 length: 15 amino acids. Germline V gene lookup returns CDR1 SGHVS and CDR2 FQNEAQ. Trimming removed 4 bases from V and 3 bases from J; junction bases left unmatched: 4.

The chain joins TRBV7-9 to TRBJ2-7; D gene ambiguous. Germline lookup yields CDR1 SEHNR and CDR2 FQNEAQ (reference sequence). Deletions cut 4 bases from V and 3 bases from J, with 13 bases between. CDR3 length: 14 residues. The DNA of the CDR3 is TGTGCCAGCAGCTCCCGGGCCCTTTTCTACGAGCAGTACTTC. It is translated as CASSSRALFYEQYF.